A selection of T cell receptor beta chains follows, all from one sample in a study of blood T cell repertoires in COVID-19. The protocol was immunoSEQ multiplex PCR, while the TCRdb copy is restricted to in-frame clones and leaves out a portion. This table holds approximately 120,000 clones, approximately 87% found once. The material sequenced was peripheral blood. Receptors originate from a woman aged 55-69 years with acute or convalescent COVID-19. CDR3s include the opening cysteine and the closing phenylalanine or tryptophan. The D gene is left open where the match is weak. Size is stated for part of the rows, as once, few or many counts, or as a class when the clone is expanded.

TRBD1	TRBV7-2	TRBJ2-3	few	CASSLGSQGAKADTQYF	TGTGCCAGCAGCTTAGGATCACAGGGGGCCAAAGCAGATACGCAGTATTTT
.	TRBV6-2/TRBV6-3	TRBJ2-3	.	CASSRGSDTQYF	TGTGCCAGCAGCCGCGGTTCCGATACGCAGTATTTT
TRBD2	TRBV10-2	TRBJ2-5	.	CASSTGLVGETQYF	TGCGCCAGCAGTACTGGACTAGTAGGGGAGACCCAGTACTTC
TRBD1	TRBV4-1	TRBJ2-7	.	CASRTTGGEQYF	TGCGCCAGCAGAACCACAGGGGGCGAGCAGTACTTC
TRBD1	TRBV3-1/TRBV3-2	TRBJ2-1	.	CASSQGTGGNEQFF	TGTGCCAGCAGCCAAGGGACAGGGGGAAATGAGCAGTTCTTC
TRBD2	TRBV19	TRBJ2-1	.	CASKRGGLYNEQFF	TGTGCCAGCAAGCGGGGGGGCCTCTACAATGAGCAGTTCTTC
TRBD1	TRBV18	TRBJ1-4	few	CASSPRQGRGEKLFF	TGTGCCAGCTCACCGAGACAGGGACGGGGCGAAAAACTGTTTTTT
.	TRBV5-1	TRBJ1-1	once	CASSREGLQDTEAFF	TGCGCCAGCAGCCGAGAGGGACTCCAGGACACTGAAGCTTTCTTT
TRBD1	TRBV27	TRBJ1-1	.	CASRGTGVLGNTEAFF	TGTGCCAGCAGGGGGACAGGGGTCCTGGGGAACACTGAAGCTTTCTTT
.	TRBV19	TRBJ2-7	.	CASSIHGSSYEQYF	TGTGCCAGTAGTATACATGGGAGCTCCTACGAGCAGTACTTC
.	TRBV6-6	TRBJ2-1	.	CASRQRTGDEQFF	TGTGCCAGCAGACAGCGGACGGGGGATGAGCAGTTCTTC
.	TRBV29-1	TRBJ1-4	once	CSASRTANEKLFF	TGCAGCGCTAGCAGGACAGCGAATGAAAAACTGTTTTTT
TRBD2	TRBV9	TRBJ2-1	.	CASSASGNSYNEQFF	TGTGCCAGCAGCGCGAGCGGGAATTCCTACAATGAGCAGTTCTTC
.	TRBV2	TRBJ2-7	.	CASRGDTYEQYF	TGTGCCAGCAGGGGAGATACCTACGAGCAGTACTTC
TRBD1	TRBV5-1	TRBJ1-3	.	CASRRDSGGNTIYF	TGCGCCAGCAGGAGGGACAGCGGTGGAAACACCATATATTTT
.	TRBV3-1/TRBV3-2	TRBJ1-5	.	CASSQDTGQPQHF	TGTGCCAGCAGCCAAGATACGGGTCAGCCCCAGCATTTT
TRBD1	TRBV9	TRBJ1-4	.	CASSEQTGGFNEKLFF	TGTGCCAGCAGCGAACAAACAGGGGGCTTTAATGAAAAACTGTTTTTT
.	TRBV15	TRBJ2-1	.	CATSERQTGTYNEQFF	TGTGCCACCAGCGAGCGACAGACGGGCACCTACAATGAGCAGTTCTTC
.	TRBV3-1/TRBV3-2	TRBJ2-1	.	CASSFASSYNEQFF	TGTGCCAGCAGCTTTGCGTCCTCCTACAATGAGCAGTTCTTC
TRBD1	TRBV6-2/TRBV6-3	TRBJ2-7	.	CASSYRHGQGLEQYF	TGTGCCAGCAGTTACCGCCATGGACAGGGTCTCGAGCAGTACTTC
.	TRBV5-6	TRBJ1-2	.	CASSSPDRGGYTF	TGTGCCAGCAGCTCTCCCGATAGGGGTGGCTACACCTTC
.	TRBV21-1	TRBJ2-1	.	CASSTGLAEEQFF	TGTGCCAGCAGCACCGGACTAGCGGAAGAGCAGTTCTTC
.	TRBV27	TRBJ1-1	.	CASSFGGRNTEAFF	TGTGCCAGCAGTTTTGGAGGGCGGAACACTGAAGCTTTCTTT
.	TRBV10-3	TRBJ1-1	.	CAISESQGPNTEAFF	TGTGCCATCAGTGAGTCTCAGGGCCCGAACACTGAAGCTTTCTTT
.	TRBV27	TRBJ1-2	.	CASSLAGDGYTF	TGTGCCAGCAGTTTGGCGGGGGATGGCTACACCTTC
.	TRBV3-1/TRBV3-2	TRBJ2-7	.	CASSQAALQYEQYF	TGTGCCAGCAGCCAAGCTGCGCTCCAATACGAGCAGTACTTC
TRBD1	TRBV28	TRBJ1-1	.	CATQDRRDREAFF	TGTGCCACTCAGGACAGGCGAGACCGTGAAGCTTTCTTT
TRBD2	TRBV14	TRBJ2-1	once	CASSSLAGPYNEQFF	TGTGCCAGCAGTTCACTAGCGGGACCCTACAATGAGCAGTTCTTC